Presented here are 26 T cell receptor beta chains from one specimen sequenced in a study of tumor and adjacent non-tumor tissue in lung cancer. Three rounds of nested PCR, following a modified ARM-PCR protocol, produced the TCRbeta library. TCRdb used MiXCR to reprocess the multiplex PCR reads, holding one entry per CDR3 protein. The table includes about 110,000 distinct CDR3 sequences, approximately 80% detected once. The template was RNA from unsorted bulk tissue. Sequencing used lung tumor tissue. The source of these receptors is an older man with non-small cell lung cancer.

This clonotype showed up just once. The conserved final phenylalanine or tryptophan is absent from the CDR3, which likely points to a read error. V usage is TRBV12-3 or TRBV12-4 and J usage is TRBJ1-2; no reliable D call. The CDR3 length is 14 residues. Trimming cost V 6 bases and J 2 bases, with 13 bases left between them. The CDR3 sequence is CASRPGQVNYGYTY. In nucleotides, the CDR3 is TGTGCCAGCAGGCCGGGTCAGGTGAACTATGGCTACACCTAC.

The chain combines TRBV12-5 with TRBJ1-5, with D uncertain. Trimming took 3 bases from V and 12 from J, leaving 15 bases between them. The CDR3 length is 13 residues. Germline V gene sequence: CDR1 LGHNT, CDR2 FRNRAP. In DNA, the CDR3 is TGTGCTAGTGGTTTTGACACAAATCAGTACCAGCATTTT. Its protein product is CASGFDTNQYQHF.

The V gene is TRBV9, the J gene TRBJ2-5; a possible D gene is TRBD2 (5 bases). Per germline, CDR1 SGDLS and CDR2 YYNGEE. This CDR3 is 14 amino acids long. Trimming left V 4 bases short and J 5 bases short, with 15 bases between. CDR3 protein: CASSTPELGETQYF. CDR3 sequence (DNA): TGTGCCAGCAGCACGCCGGAACTAGGCGAGACCCAGTACTTC.

Here the CDR3 reads CASRGSGYTF. CDR3 bases: TGTGCCAGCAGGGGGAGCGGGTACACCTTC. The chain links TRBV6-1 to TRBJ1-2, with D hard to call. The CDR3 is 10 amino acids. V was pared by 6 bases and J by 11 bases, with 10 bases between. The V gene's germline CDR1 is MNHNS and CDR2 SASEGT.

This clonotype has just a few counts. This sequence may be a read error, since a much larger clone differs from it by one base. The chain links TRBV28 to TRBJ2-7; D assignment may be TRBD1 or TRBD2 (5 bases each). V lost 7 bases and J lost 3, with 7 bases in between. There are 11 residues in the CDR3. CDR1 is MDHEN, CDR2 SYDVKM, per germline. The CDR3 is CASNGGYEQYF. CDR3 coding DNA: TGTGCCAGCAATGGGGGCTACGAGCAGTACTTC.

The rearrangement links TRBV30 to TRBJ1-6; no clear D gene. The CDR3 consists of 15 residues. In germline, CDR1 is GTSNPN, CDR2 SVGIG (reference sequence). The chain's CDR3 is CVCNELVADNSPLHF. CDR3 DNA sequence: TGTGTCTGTAATGAGCTCGTGGCGGATAATTCACCCCTCCACTTT.

This clonotype was detected only once. A much larger clone is a single base away; this may be a read error. No conserved phenylalanine or tryptophan is present at the end of the CDR3, so a read error is the likely explanation. The chain employs TRBV7-9 and TRBJ1-1; no reliable D call. Germline V gene sequence: CDR1 SEHNR, CDR2 FQNEAQ (reference sequence). Trimming took 5 bases from V and 2 from J, leaving 12 bases between them. The CDR3 totals 14 residues. CDR3 bases: TGTGCCAGCAGCCCTACAAGGGAAAACACTGAAGCTTTCTGT. Translation: CASSPTRENTEAFC.

Turning to this clonotype: Sequence at one end of the junction differs from germline and may be a read error. The CDR3 DNA reads TGTGCCATCAGCACCCTAGCGGGGGGGACCGGGGAGCAGTTTTTT. Its protein product is CAISTLAGGTGEQFF. This chain links TRBV11-2 with TRBJ2-2, with 12 bases fitting TRBD2. This CDR3 has 15 amino acids. CDR1 is SGHAT and CDR2 is FQNNGV in the germline V gene.

The J gene is TRBJ2-7, the V gene TRBV11-2, with 7 positions matching TRBD2. Germline-derived CDR1 and CDR2 are SGHAT and FQNNGV. The CDR3 runs to 12 residues. The CDR3 DNA follows: TGTGCACGCAGCGGGATTTGGTACGAGCAGTACTTC. Translating it yields CARSGIWYEQYF.

A remark on this clonotype: A read error is possible here, since a much larger clone lies one base away. The chain recombines TRBV2 with TRBJ1-4, with 9 bases lining up with TRBD1. CDR1 is SNHLY and CDR2 is FYNNEI in the germline V gene. The CDR3 is 14 amino acids. Written as DNA, the CDR3 is TGTGCCAACAGTTTGGGACAGGGAGAGGGAAAACTGTTTTTT. This codes for CANSLGQGEGKLFF.

Worth noting for this clonotype: As the CDR3 is not closed by the conserved phenylalanine or tryptophan, this likely results from a read error. The V and J genes are TRBV28 and TRBJ2-7, with a possible D match to TRBD2 (6 bases). CDR1 and CDR2 (germline): MDHEN, SYDVKM. The CDR3 is made up of 15 amino acids. V lost 7 bases to trimming and J lost 4 bases, with 20 bases between them. In DNA, the CDR3 is TGTGCCAGCACTTACCGGTGGGCCGGGGGTTACGAGCAGTACTTG. Protein sequence: CASTYRWAGGYEQYL.

This clonotype occurred many times. The chain joins TRBV5-1 to TRBJ2-2, with D possibly being TRBD1 (6 bases). Germline V gene lookup returns CDR1 SGHRS and CDR2 YFSETQ. Trimming pared 3 bases from V and 4 bases from J, leaving 10 bases between. This CDR3 contains 14 residues. The CDR3 region is CASSSGHSTGELFF. Written as DNA, the CDR3 is TGCGCCAGCAGCTCGGGACATAGCACCGGGGAGCTGTTTTTT.

Concerning this clonotype: One end of the junction varies from germline; a read error may be responsible. V usage is TRBV25-1 and J usage is TRBJ2-1; 7 nucleotides agree with TRBD1. The CDR3 runs to 17 residues. CDR1 MGHDK and CDR2 SYGVNS come from the germline V gene. The CDR3 reads CASSELGQVGSGNEQFF. The CDR3 DNA follows: TGTGCTAGCAGTGAATTAGGACAGGTAGGGTCAGGCAATGAGCAGTTCTTC.

This rearrangement joins TRBV5-7 to TRBJ2-2; 10 bases are shared with TRBD1. TRBV5-7 is recorded as an ORF, its role being uncertain. This CDR3 has 17 residues. V was clipped by 4 bases and J by 5 bases; unmatched bases: 11. CDR3: CASSPILDRGLTGELFF. DNA for the CDR3: TGTGCCAGCAGCCCCATCCTCGACAGGGGGCTTACCGGGGAGCTGTTTTTT.

Points on this clonotype: A read error may be the cause here, since a much bigger clone is one base away. The rearrangement links TRBV7-9 to TRBJ2-5, with D maybe TRBD2 (5 bases). CDR3 length equals 13 residues. Germline V CDR1 and CDR2: SEHNR, FQNEAQ (reference sequence). Trimming took off 6 bases at V and 3 bases at J, with 11 bases between the two ends. The CDR3 sequence is CASRPAEEETQYF. The CDR3 region has the DNA TGTGCCAGCAGGCCAGCGGAGGAAGAGACCCAGTACTTC.

To note about this clonotype: The CDR3 ends on some other residue instead of the conserved phenylalanine or tryptophan, so this is likely a read error. The chain is built from TRBV29-1 and TRBJ1-1; D possibly corresponds to TRBD1 (5 bases). Germline values: CDR1 SQVTM, CDR2 ANQGSEA. The length of the CDR3 is 14 residues. V was cut by 5 bases and J by 3 bases, with 16 bases left in between. The CDR3 protein is CSVLDGGRDTEAFY. The CDR3 nucleotides read TGCAGCGTTCTGGACGGGGGTAGGGACACTGAAGCTTTCTAT.

This clonotype occurred a few times. A much larger clone lies a single base off, so this may be a read error. The V and J genes are TRBV28 and TRBJ2-5; maybe TRBD2 (5 bases). Germline-derived CDR1 and CDR2 are MDHEN and SYDVKM. The CDR3 is 14 amino acids. In DNA form, the CDR3 reads TGTGCCAGCAGTCTCCGGAGGCTCCAAGAGACCGAGTACTTC. Its translation: CASSLRRLQETEYF.

A remark on this clonotype: One junction end does not reproduce the germline sequence, and a read error may be involved. V and J are TRBV29-1 and TRBJ1-1, with D uncertain. The CDR3 has 12 amino acids. CDR1 SQVTM and CDR2 ANQGSEA come from the germline V gene. The CDR3 nucleotides read TGCATCGTTGTGACGGAGAGGCCTGAAACTTTCTTT. Its protein product is CIVVTERPETFF.

The chain combines TRBV7-7 with TRBJ2-5; 7 bases line up with TRBD1. This CDR3 comprises 14 residues. The germline V gene encodes CDR1 SSHAT and CDR2 FNYEAQ (reference sequence). CDR3 amino acids: CTSSPSGTASTQYF. Written as DNA, the CDR3 is TGTACTAGTAGCCCCTCCGGGACAGCATCGACCCAGTACTTC.

V and J are TRBV11-2 and TRBJ2-1; perhaps D is TRBD1 or TRBD2 (5 bases each). This CDR3 is 16 amino acids long. The V end lost 0 bases, the J end lost 4 bases, and 13 bases lay between the germline ends. Per germline, CDR1 SGHAT and CDR2 FQNNGV. The CDR3 sequence: CASSLEDRDGYNEQFF. CDR3 sequence (DNA): TGTGCCAGCAGCTTAGAGGATAGGGACGGGTACAATGAGCAGTTCTTC.

With regard to this clonotype: The CDR3 end shows no conserved phenylalanine or tryptophan, and so a read error is likely. This rearrangement joins TRBV6-2 or TRBV6-3 to TRBJ2-1; no reliable D call. The germline CDR1 and CDR2 sequences are MNHEY and SVGEGT. The CDR3 extends over 13 amino acids. The CDR3 protein is CGSNKGGYNEQFL. DNA for the CDR3: TGTGGCAGCAACAAAGGCGGTTACAATGAGCAGTTCTTA.

About this clonotype: At one boundary the junction diverges from the germline segment, which might be a read error. This chain uses TRBV4-1 with TRBJ2-3; no reliable D call. Per germline, CDR1 MGHRA and CDR2 YSYEKL. The CDR3 sequence is 14 residues long. CDR3 bases: TGCGCCAGCAGCCAAGTAGCAGGACCAGATACGCAGGATTTT. Translation: CASSQVAGPDTQDF.

As for this clonotype: One end of the junction varies from germline; a read error may be responsible. The J gene is TRBJ1-1, the V gene TRBV6-5; 8 nucleotides align to TRBD1. Germline CDR1 is MNHEY and CDR2 is SVGAGI. The length of the CDR3 is 15 residues. CDR3 DNA sequence: TGTGCCAGCAGGACCAGGACAGGGTTGGTCACTGAAGCTTTATTC. Translated, it gives CASRTRTGLVTEALF.

This chain connects TRBV4-2 to TRBJ2-7; D is possibly TRBD1 or TRBD2 (5 bases each). V lost 3 bases, J lost 9 bases, and 12 bases lay in between. Germline CDR1 and CDR2: LGHNA and YNFKEQ. This CDR3 spans 12 amino acids. CDR3 nucleotide sequence: TGTGCCAGCAGCCAGGGACCTAACGTGCAGTACTTC. Amino acid sequence: CASSQGPNVQYF.

A single count supports this clonotype. The CDR3 does not close with the conserved phenylalanine or tryptophan, likely indicating a read error. The chain links TRBV6-1 to TRBJ1-4; 8 positions match TRBD1. The germline gives CDR1 MNHNS, CDR2 SASEGT. The CDR3 runs to 15 residues. The CDR3 region is CASSVSTGANEKLFC. DNA of the CDR3: TGTGCCAGTAGTGTTTCGACAGGGGCTAATGAAAAACTGTTTTGT.

About this clonotype: This may come from a read error, since a much larger clone is one base off. The rearrangement joins TRBV13 to TRBJ2-4, with D possibly being TRBD1 or TRBD2 (6 bases each). From germline, CDR1 is PRHDT and CDR2 FYEKMQ (reference sequence). CDR3 length: 15 amino acids. In DNA form, the CDR3 reads TGTGCCAGCAGCCCCCGGGGGCTAGCCAAAAACATTCAGCACTTC. This codes for CASSPRGLAKNIQHF.